This TCR beta chain was documented in a study of technical replicates of blood from a handful of donors. This CDR3 is 16 amino acids long. Germline values: CDR1 MNHNS, CDR2 SASEGT. Trimming removed 0 bases from V and 2 bases from J; junction bases left unmatched: 6. This table comes from immunoSEQ multiplex PCR, and its TCRdb copy is limited to in-frame clones, with some not included. The sample holds about 75,000 clones, nearly 98% seen once. This chain uses TRBV6-1 with TRBJ2-5, with 7 bases fitting TRBD2. This TCR was recovered from a human donor in good health. Source material: T cells isolated from PBMCs. The CDR3 sequence: CASSEASGAVQETQYF. The CDR3 coding sequence is TGTGCCAGCAGTGAAGCGAGCGGGGCAGTTCAAGAGACCCAGTACTTC.